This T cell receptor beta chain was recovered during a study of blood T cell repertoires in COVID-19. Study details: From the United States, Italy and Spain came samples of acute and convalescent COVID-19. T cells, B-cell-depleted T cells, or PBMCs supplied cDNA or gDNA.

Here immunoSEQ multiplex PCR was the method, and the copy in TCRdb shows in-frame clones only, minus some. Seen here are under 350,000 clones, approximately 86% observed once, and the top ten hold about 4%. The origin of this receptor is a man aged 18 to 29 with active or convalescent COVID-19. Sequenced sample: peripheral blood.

The CDR3: CAISVGERGYEQYF. In DNA form, the CDR3 reads TGTGCCATCAGTGTTGGGGAGCGGGGCTACGAGCAGTACTTC. The rearrangement joins TRBV10-3 to TRBJ2-7; 7 nucleotides line up with TRBD2. V gave up 4 bases and J gave up 3 bases; unmatched junction bases: 6. Germline V gene lookup returns CDR1 ENHRY and CDR2 SYGVKD. The CDR3 length is 14 residues.